The next 21 T cell receptor beta chains were all read from a single sample in a study of memory CD4+ T cells and cytomegalovirus serostatus. Generated by immunoSEQ multiplex PCR, the TCRdb table keeps only in-frame clones and is missing some. The table shows under 80,000 clones, with 75% to 85% occurring only once. Single viable CD3+CD4+CD8-CD45RO+ cells were sorted as the memory CD4+ T cells. The specimen sequenced was memory CD4+ T cells from blood. These receptors were obtained from an adult in good health and CMV-seropositive.

The chain employs TRBV29-1 and TRBJ2-4, with TRBD2 as a possible D gene (7 bases). Germline CDR1 is SQVTM and CDR2 is ANQGSEA. The CDR3 is 13 amino acids. Trimming removed 7 bases from V and 3 bases from J, with 13 bases in between. The CDR3 bases are TGCAGCGCCAAGGGGGAGGGCAAAAACATTCAGTACTTC. It encodes CSAKGEGKNIQYF.

V is TRBV10-1 and J is TRBJ1-3, with D hard to call. Germline V gene lookup returns CDR1 WNHNN and CDR2 SYGVQD (reference sequence). V was clipped by 4 bases and J by 0 bases, with 4 bases between them. This CDR3 is built from 13 residues. The CDR3 coding sequence is TGCGCCAGCAGTGTGGACTCTGGAAACACCATATATTTT. Its protein product is CASSVDSGNTIYF.

This clone was seen once. The rearrangement links TRBV4-3 to TRBJ2-7; D is unclear. V lost 4 bases and J 3 bases, leaving 10 bases between the germline ends. Germline V gene lookup returns CDR1 LGHNA and CDR2 YSLEER. There are 13 residues in the CDR3. The CDR3 coding sequence is TGCGCCAGCAGCCCAAACTTAGGCTACGAGCAGTACGTC. Amino acids: CASSPNLGYEQYV.

The rearrangement links TRBV9 to TRBJ1-4, with D unresolved. The germline gives CDR1 SGDLS, CDR2 YYNGEE. CDR3 length: 14 amino acids. V dropped 3 bases and J dropped 7 bases, with 13 bases sitting between them. In DNA form, the CDR3 reads TGTGCCAGCAGCGAGAGGGTGGATGGTGAAAAACTGTTTTTT. Translated, it gives CASSERVDGEKLFF.

The chain is built from TRBV28 and TRBJ1-6, with 9 nucleotides matching TRBD1. The V segment lost 6 bases and the J segment 9 bases; nucleotides outside the gene matches: 6. The CDR3 contains 14 residues. Germline values: CDR1 MDHEN, CDR2 SYDVKM. CDR3 sequence reads: CASSRDRGISPLHF. The CDR3 nucleotides read TGTGCCAGCAGCCGCGACAGGGGGATTTCACCCCTCCACTTT.

The sample holds one count of this clone. The chain carries TRBV13 and TRBJ2-3, with D tentatively TRBD1 or TRBD2 (6 bases each). V was shortened by 4 bases and J by 7 bases, with 15 bases between the two germline ends. CDR1 PRHDT and CDR2 FYEKMQ come from the germline V gene (reference sequence). This CDR3 region has 14 residues. This chain's CDR3 is CASSWILGGYTQYF. In DNA form, the CDR3 reads TGTGCCAGCAGCTGGATTCTAGGGGGGTATACGCAGTATTTT.

This clone has just a few counts. The identical CDR3 is also encoded by other nucleotide sequences in the sample. Written as DNA, the CDR3 is TGTGCCAGCAGTGAACTCCCTAACACTGAAGCTTTCTTT. Translation gives CASSELPNTEAFF. The chain recombines TRBV2 with TRBJ1-1; D is uncertain. The CDR3 sequence is 13 residues long. V was shortened by 2 bases and J by 2 bases, with 6 bases between the two germline ends. Germline V gene sequence: CDR1 SNHLY, CDR2 FYNNEI.

The chain uses TRBV18 and TRBJ2-1; TRBD2 aligns across 9 bases. CDR1 is KGHSH and CDR2 is LQKENI in the germline V gene. CDR3 size: 16 residues. J gave up 6 bases and V 8 bases, and 14 bases lay outside the gene matches. DNA of the CDR3: TGTGCCAGCCTCAAGGTTGAGCTAGCGGGATTCAATGAGCAGTTCTTC. Translating it yields CASLKVELAGFNEQFF.

Of note for this clone: A much larger clone lies a single base off, so this may be a read error. A read error is likely, as this CDR3 ends without the conserved phenylalanine or tryptophan. The genes are TRBV6-5 and TRBJ1-6; TRBD1 might be the D (5 bases). V was cut by 6 bases and J by 10 bases, with 13 bases left in between. The CDR3 is made up of 13 amino acids. The germline CDR1 and CDR2 sequences are MNHEY and SVGAGI. CDR3 DNA: TGTGCCAGCAGCGAGAGGGACCAATCACCCCTCCACCTT. Amino acids: CASSERDQSPLHL.

The V gene is TRBV15, the J gene TRBJ1-4; D gene uncertain. The CDR3 covers 16 residues. The germline gives CDR1 LNHNV, CDR2 YYDKDF (reference sequence). V was shortened by 4 bases and J by 3 bases, with 15 bases between the two germline ends. This CDR3 reads CATSKNPRSANEKLFF. CDR3 coding DNA: TGTGCCACCAGCAAAAATCCCCGGTCGGCTAATGAAAAACTGTTTTTT.

This clone has just a few counts. CDR3 bases: TGTGCCTGGAATGAACAAAGGAGCAATCAGCCCCAGCATTTT. Translated, it gives CAWNEQRSNQPQHF. The chain combines TRBV30 with TRBJ1-5; D is unresolved. V was shortened by 4 bases and J by 1 base, with 11 bases between the two germline ends. This CDR3 is 14 amino acids long. Germline V gene data show CDR1 as GTSNPN and CDR2 as SVGIG (reference sequence).

This chain links TRBV28 with TRBJ2-1; D not certain. From germline, CDR1 is MDHEN and CDR2 SYDVKM. The CDR3 runs 14 residues. Between the trimmed V and J ends, which lost 5 bases and 7 bases, there was a span of 15 bases. The CDR3 reads CASSTRLAGNEQFF. CDR3 coding DNA: TGTGCCAGCAGTACCCGGTTAGCCGGGAATGAGCAGTTCTTC. The complete variable domain, with remaining parts taken from reference TRBV28 and TRBJ2-1, reads DVKVTQSSRYLVKRTGEKVFLECVQDMDHENMFWYRQDPGLGLRLIYFSYDVKMKEKGDIPEGYSVSREKKERFSLILESASTNQTSMYLCASSTRLAGNEQFFGPGTRLTVL.

The genes are TRBV30 and TRBJ1-5; no definite D call. Germline V CDR1 and CDR2: GTSNPN, SVGIG (reference sequence). This CDR3 has 14 amino acids. The ends were cut back, 4 bases at V and 4 bases at J, with 14 bases in the middle. The CDR3 protein is CAWTKGLGNQPQHF. As DNA, the CDR3 is TGTGCCTGGACAAAGGGATTAGGTAATCAGCCCCAGCATTTT.

This clone was counted a few times. The rearrangement uses TRBV7-9 and TRBJ1-1, with a weak D call TRBD1 (5 bases). CDR3 size: 15 residues. Germline V gene lookup returns CDR1 SEHNR and CDR2 FQNEAQ (reference sequence). Trimming took off 4 bases at V and 1 base at J, with 13 bases between the two ends. CDR3 region: CASSSYDRPNTEAFF. CDR3 coding DNA: TGTGCCAGCAGCTCTTATGACAGACCGAACACTGAAGCTTTCTTT. Combining the CDR3 with reference TRBV7-9 and TRBJ1-1 gives the whole variable domain DTGVSQNPRHKITKRGQNVTFRCDPISEHNRLYWYRQTLGQGPEFLTYFQNEAQLEKSRLLSDRFSAERPKGSFSTLEIQRTEQGDSAMYLCASSSYDRPNTEAFFGQGTRLTVV.

The chain carries TRBV7-9 and TRBJ1-3, with D possibly being TRBD1 (6 bases). Looked up from germline, CDR1 is SEHNR and CDR2 is FQNEAQ (reference sequence). This CDR3 region has 15 residues. The germline V and J ends were trimmed by 5 bases and 3 bases, with 14 bases remaining between them. This CDR3 reads CASSRPTGVGNTIYF. The CDR3, as DNA: TGTGCCAGCAGCCGTCCGACAGGAGTTGGAAACACCATATATTTT.

This clone was observed a few times. The rearrangement joins TRBV10-3 to TRBJ1-1, with TRBD1 as a possible D gene (6 bases). V was shortened by 8 bases and J by 1 base, with 14 bases between the two germline ends. Per the germline V gene, CDR1 is ENHRY and CDR2 is SYGVKD. The CDR3 is made up of 14 amino acids. Here the CDR3 reads CAIGDGGRNTEAFF. The CDR3 DNA sequence: TGTGCCATCGGGGATGGGGGGCGGAACACTGAAGCTTTCTTT.

The rearrangement uses TRBV7-2 and TRBJ1-5, with D unclear. Deletions cut 5 bases from V and 3 bases from J, with 14 bases between. Germline V lookup: CDR1 SGHTA, CDR2 FQGNSA. This CDR3 is built from 15 residues. CDR3 DNA sequence: TGTGCCAGCAGCCCTGTCGTAGGGCCCAATCAGCCCCAGCATTTT. As protein: CASSPVVGPNQPQHF.

This chain connects TRBV11-2 to TRBJ2-3; no clear D gene. The CDR3 has 14 amino acids. V gave up 1 base and J gave up 6 bases, with 11 bases separating them. Per germline, CDR1 SGHAT and CDR2 FQNNGV. This chain's CDR3 is CASSLGVGRDTQYF. The CDR3 DNA reads TGTGCCAGCAGCTTAGGTGTGGGTCGGGATACGCAGTATTTT.

This clone was picked up one time. The J gene is TRBJ2-7, the V gene TRBV5-4, with D tentatively TRBD1 (5 bases). The germline CDR1 and CDR2 sequences are SGHNT and YYREEE (reference sequence). V shed 1 base and J shed 5 bases, with 13 bases lying between them. The CDR3 has 14 amino acids. The CDR3 DNA is TGTGCCAGCAGCTTGTCACCAGGCAGGGACGAGCAGTACGTC. Encoded protein: CASSLSPGRDEQYV.

This clone was seen a few times. The rearrangement joins TRBV19 to TRBJ1-5; D not resolved. This CDR3 is 14 amino acids long. Trimming shortened V by 10 bases and J by 0 bases, and 13 bases separated the two germline ends. Germline lookup yields CDR1 LNHDA and CDR2 SQIVND (reference sequence). The CDR3 reads CATLPPNSNQPQHF. The CDR3 nucleotides read TGTGCCACCCTCCCTCCAAATAGCAATCAGCCCCAGCATTTT.

This chain uses TRBV2 with TRBJ2-4; TRBD2 aligns across 9 bases. Unmatched junction bases numbered 13, after V lost 4 bases and J lost 12 bases. There are 15 residues in the CDR3. CDR1 SNHLY and CDR2 FYNNEI come from the germline V gene. The CDR3 region is CASSGLAGPQEGQYF. In DNA form, the CDR3 reads TGTGCCAGCAGTGGGCTAGCGGGACCTCAGGAGGGTCAGTACTTC. Full variable domain (remainder filled in from reference TRBV2 and TRBJ2-4): EPEVTQTPSHQVTQMGQEVILRCVPISNHLYFYWYRQILGQKVEFLVSFYNNEISEKSEIFDDQFSVERPDGSNFTLKIRSTKLEDSAMYFCASSGLAGPQEGQYFGAGTRLSVL.